A single sample is the source of the 4 T cell receptor beta chains below, sequenced in a study of graft-versus-host responses after intestinal transplantation. Their antigens are not known. This table comes from immunoSEQ multiplex PCR, and its TCRdb copy is limited to in-frame clones, with some not included. The sample holds about 94,000 clones, 90% to 95% seen once. The starting material was unstimulated CD8+ T cells sorted from spleen or lymph node cells, obtained before intestinal transplant. The origin of the receptors is a human donor who received an intestinal transplant.

J is TRBJ2-3 and V is TRBV7-8, with 10 bases lining up with TRBD2. The CDR3 sequence is 15 residues long. Germline assignment: CDR1 SGHVS and CDR2 FQNEAQ. With 4 bases clipped from V and 3 bases from J, the junction kept 4 bases outside the gene matches. CDR3 protein: CASSYRTSGTDTQYF. The CDR3, as DNA: TGTGCCAGCAGCTATCGGACTAGCGGTACAGATACGCAGTATTTT.

This clone was detected a few times. The chain combines TRBV2 with TRBJ2-7; 7 bases match TRBD1. Trimming at V came to 5 bases and at J to 2 bases, leaving 6 bases not matched to a gene. This CDR3 spans 14 amino acids. CDR1 and CDR2 (germline): SNHLY, FYNNEI. The chain's CDR3 is CASSSGTVPYEQYF. Here the CDR3 DNA reads TGTGCCAGCAGTTCCGGGACAGTTCCCTACGAGCAGTACTTC.

A single count supports this clone. J is TRBJ2-5 and V is TRBV23-1; D is undetermined. TRBV23-1 has ORF status, its function being uncertain. The CDR3 loop spans 11 amino acids. Trimming removed 7 bases from V and 3 bases from J, with 6 bases in between. In DNA, the CDR3 is TGCGCCAGCAACTTCGAAGAGACCCAGTACTTC. The encoded protein is CASNFEETQYF.

The chain joins TRBV27 to TRBJ2-1; 8 bases line up with TRBD2. Germline V lookup: CDR1 MNHEY, CDR2 SMNVEV (reference sequence). This CDR3 comprises 15 residues. With V trimmed by 4 bases and J by 5 bases, 7 bases remained unmatched. CDR3 loop: CASSYTGTSNNEQFF. The CDR3 DNA follows: TGTGCCAGCAGTTACACCGGGACTAGTAACAATGAGCAGTTCTTC.